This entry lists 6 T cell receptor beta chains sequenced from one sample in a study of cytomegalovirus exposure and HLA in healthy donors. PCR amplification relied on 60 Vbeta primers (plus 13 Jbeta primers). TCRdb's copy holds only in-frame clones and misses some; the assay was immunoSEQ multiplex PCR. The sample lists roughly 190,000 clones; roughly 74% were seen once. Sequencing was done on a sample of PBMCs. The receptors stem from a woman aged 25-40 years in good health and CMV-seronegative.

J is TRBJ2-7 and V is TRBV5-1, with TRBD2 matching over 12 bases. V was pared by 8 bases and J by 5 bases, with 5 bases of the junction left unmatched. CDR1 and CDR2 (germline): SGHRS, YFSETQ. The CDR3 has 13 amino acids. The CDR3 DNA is TGCGCCAGTCGGACTAGCGGGACTAACGAGCAGTACTTC. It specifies CASRTSGTNEQYF.

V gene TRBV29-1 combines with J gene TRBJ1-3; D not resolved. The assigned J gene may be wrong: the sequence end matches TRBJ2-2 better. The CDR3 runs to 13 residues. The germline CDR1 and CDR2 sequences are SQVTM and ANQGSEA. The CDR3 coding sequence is TGCAGCGTTTTGTCTACTCACACCGGGGAGCTGTTTTTT. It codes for CSVLSTHTGELFF.

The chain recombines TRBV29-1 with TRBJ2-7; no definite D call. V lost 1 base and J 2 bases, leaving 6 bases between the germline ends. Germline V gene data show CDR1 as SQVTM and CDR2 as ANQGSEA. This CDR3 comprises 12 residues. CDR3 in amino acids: CSVEASAYEQYF. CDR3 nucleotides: TGCAGCGTTGAAGCCAGCGCCTACGAGCAGTACTTC.

CDR3 region: CASSQDLAEETQYF. CDR3 in DNA: TGCGCCAGCAGCCAAGATTTAGCGGAAGAGACCCAGTACTTC. The V gene is TRBV4-3, the J gene TRBJ2-5; TRBD2 might be the D (6 bases). CDR3 length equals 14 residues. Trimming pared 0 bases from V and 3 bases from J, leaving 8 bases between. CDR1 and CDR2 from the germline V gene are LGHNA and YSLEER.

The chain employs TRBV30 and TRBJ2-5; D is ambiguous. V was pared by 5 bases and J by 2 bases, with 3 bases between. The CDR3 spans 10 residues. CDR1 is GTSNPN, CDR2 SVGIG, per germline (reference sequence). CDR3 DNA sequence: TGTGCCTGGGAGCAAGAGACCCAGTACTTC. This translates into CAWEQETQYF.

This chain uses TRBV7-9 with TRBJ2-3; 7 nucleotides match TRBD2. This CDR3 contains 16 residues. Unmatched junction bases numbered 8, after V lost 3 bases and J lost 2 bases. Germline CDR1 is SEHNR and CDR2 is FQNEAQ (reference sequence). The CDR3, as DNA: TGTGCCAGCAGCTTCTCTAGCGGCGGGCCCACAGATACGCAGTATTTT. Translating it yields CASSFSSGGPTDTQYF. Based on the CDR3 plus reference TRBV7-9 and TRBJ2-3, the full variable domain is DTGVSQNPRHKITKRGQNVTFRCDPISEHNRLYWYRQTLGQGPEFLTYFQNEAQLEKSRLLSDRFSAERPKGSFSTLEIQRTEQGDSAMYLCASSFSSGGPTDTQYFGPGTRLTVL.